This entry features one T cell receptor beta chain sequence. Its specificity is unknown. This CDR3 is built from 16 residues. Losses at the gene ends were 1 base for V and 7 bases for J; bases not matched to a gene: 5. Germline CDR1 is SGHTA and CDR2 is FQGNSA. Profiled with immunoSEQ multiplex PCR; TCRdb holds only in-frame clones, not every one. The data contain about 68,000 clones, approximately 85% of them seen just once; the ten biggest clones take up around 3.2%. The time point is: after neoadjuvant nivolumab, at surgical resection. Cohort: HPV-negative, locally advanced oral cavity squamous cell carcinoma patients. This sample stems from a study of neoadjuvant anti-PD-1 for oral cavity cancer. At the level of the study: Nivolumab at 3 mg/kg was mostly given biweekly, three to four doses, pre-surgery. Patients without progression received a fourth nivolumab dose around day 43, then surgical resection on days 50-56. Study-wide results and limits: Each response group had just a few patients in TCR analyses.

This chain links TRBV7-2 with TRBJ2-1; 12 bases are shared with TRBD2. This specimen consisted of PBMCs, obtained after nivolumab (anti-PD-1) treatment. The receptor was isolated from a person between 40 and 85 years old with oral cavity squamous cell carcinoma. The CDR3 sequence: CASSLGSSGRGNEQFF. DNA for the CDR3: TGTGCCAGCAGCTTAGGTTCTAGCGGGAGGGGGAATGAGCAGTTCTTC.